This TCR beta chain was recorded in a study of neoadjuvant anti-PD-1 for oral cavity cancer. Study conclusions and caveats: Only a few patients per response group were TCR-analyzed; validation needed.

Sequenced by immunoSEQ multiplex PCR; TCRdb stores in-frame clones only, minus some. The sample records under 20,000 clones, 65% to 85% being singletons. Notes on this clone: The antigen remains unidentified.

Germline V gives CDR1 MNHEY, CDR2 SMNVEV (reference sequence). This CDR3 is 15 amino acids long. The V segment lost 3 bases and the J segment 8 bases; nucleotides outside the gene matches: 11. The sequence was obtained from a person between 40 and 80 years old with oral cavity squamous cell carcinoma. The V and J genes are TRBV27 and TRBJ1-1, with 8 bases fitting TRBD1. The sequenced sample was PBMCs, obtained before nivolumab (anti-PD-1) treatment. The CDR3 coding sequence is TGTGCCAGCAGTTTCGGGACAGGAGGAGTAGGGGAAGCTTTCTTT. Translation gives CASSFGTGGVGEAFF.